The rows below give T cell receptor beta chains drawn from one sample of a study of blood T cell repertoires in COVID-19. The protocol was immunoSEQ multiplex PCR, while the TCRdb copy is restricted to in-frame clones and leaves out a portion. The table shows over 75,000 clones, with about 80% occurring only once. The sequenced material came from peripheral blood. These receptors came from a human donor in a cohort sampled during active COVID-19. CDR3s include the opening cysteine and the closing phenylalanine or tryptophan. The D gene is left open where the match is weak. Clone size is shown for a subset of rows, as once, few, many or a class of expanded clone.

cdr3_aa: CASSRSGGARETQYF
cdr3_nt: TGTGCCAGCAGCCGGAGCGGGGGGGCCCGAGAGACCCAGTACTTC
v_call: TRBV6-5
j_call: TRBJ2-5
clone_size: -
d_call: TRBD2
cdr3_length: 15

cdr3_aa: CASSLRTSGGPNTGELFF
cdr3_nt: TGTGCCAGCAGCCTGAGGACTAGCGGGGGCCCGAACACCGGGGAGCTGTTTTTT
v_call: TRBV3-1/TRBV3-2
j_call: TRBJ2-2
clone_size: -
d_call: TRBD2
cdr3_length: 18

cdr3_aa: CASSLYPSGRVGQFF
cdr3_nt: TGTGCCAGCAGCCTTTACCCGAGCGGGAGGGTCGGGCAGTTCTTC
v_call: TRBV7-3
j_call: TRBJ2-1
clone_size: -
d_call: TRBD2
cdr3_length: 15

cdr3_aa: CASSLWTGIGFTKNIQYF
cdr3_nt: TGTGCCAGCAGCCTTTGGACAGGGATCGGATTTACCAAAAACATTCAGTACTTC
v_call: TRBV5-5
j_call: TRBJ2-4
clone_size: -
d_call: TRBD1
cdr3_length: 18

cdr3_aa: CASSEFYSQAFF
cdr3_nt: TGTGCCAGCAGTGAGTTTTACTCCCAAGCTTTCTTT
v_call: TRBV2
j_call: TRBJ1-1
clone_size: few
d_call: -
cdr3_length: 12

cdr3_aa: CASKVSARGVDEQFF
cdr3_nt: TGTGCCAGCAAGGTTTCGGCCAGGGGGGTGGATGAGCAGTTCTTC
v_call: TRBV2
j_call: TRBJ2-1
clone_size: -
d_call: -
cdr3_length: 15

cdr3_aa: CASSQDFRLAQETQYF
cdr3_nt: TGTGCCAGCAGCCAAGATTTTCGACTAGCGCAAGAGACCCAGTACTTC
v_call: TRBV3-1/TRBV3-2
j_call: TRBJ2-5
clone_size: -
d_call: TRBD2
cdr3_length: 16

cdr3_aa: CASSIVQGAVNEQFF
cdr3_nt: TGTGCCAGTAGTATAGTACAGGGAGCGGTCAATGAGCAGTTCTTC
v_call: TRBV19
j_call: TRBJ2-1
clone_size: few
d_call: -
cdr3_length: 15

cdr3_aa: CASSPGTGHNYGYTF
cdr3_nt: TGTGCCAGCAGCCCTGGTACAGGGCATAACTATGGCTACACCTTC
v_call: TRBV9
j_call: TRBJ1-2
clone_size: -
d_call: -
cdr3_length: 15

cdr3_aa: CASSPTASTDTQYF
cdr3_nt: TGTGCCAGCAGCCCAACAGCTAGCACAGATACGCAGTATTTT
v_call: TRBV7-3
j_call: TRBJ2-3
clone_size: -
d_call: -
cdr3_length: 14

cdr3_aa: CASSLGASGGTDTQYF
cdr3_nt: TGCGCCAGCAGCTTGGGGGCTAGCGGGGGCACAGATACGCAGTATTTT
v_call: TRBV5-1
j_call: TRBJ2-3
clone_size: -
d_call: TRBD2
cdr3_length: 16

cdr3_aa: CASSRPGFRYTEAFF
cdr3_nt: TGTGCCAGCAGCCGTCCAGGGTTCCGGTACACTGAAGCTTTCTTT
v_call: TRBV14
j_call: TRBJ1-1
clone_size: -
d_call: -
cdr3_length: 15

cdr3_aa: CASSLGWDTSYEQYF
cdr3_nt: TGTGCCAGCAGCTTAGGGTGGGACACCTCCTACGAGCAGTACTTC
v_call: TRBV11-2
j_call: TRBJ2-7
clone_size: -
d_call: -
cdr3_length: 15

cdr3_aa: CASTPSGSPSYEQYF
cdr3_nt: TGTGCCAGCACTCCTAGCGGGAGTCCCTCTTACGAGCAGTACTTC
v_call: TRBV28
j_call: TRBJ2-7
clone_size: once
d_call: TRBD2
cdr3_length: 15

cdr3_aa: CASSPLLTSGSMNEQFF
cdr3_nt: TGTGCCAGCAGCCCTCTCCTGACTAGCGGGAGTATGAATGAGCAGTTCTTC
v_call: TRBV3-1/TRBV3-2
j_call: TRBJ2-1
clone_size: -
d_call: TRBD2
cdr3_length: 17